This T cell receptor beta chain came from a study of blood T cell repertoires in COVID-19. Whole-study context: Collection of acute and convalescent COVID-19 samples took place in the United States, Italy and Spain. Sources were T cells, B-cell-depleted T cells, or PBMCs; the material itself was cDNA or gDNA.

How the authors handled the data: By means of reference gene primer amplification, nucleated cell counts were estimated. Assay used: immunoSEQ multiplex PCR; TCRdb lists only in-frame clones, some missing. The DNA was the basis for D and trimming; V, J and clone size are from that table. The sample includes tens of thousands of clones, 60% to 80% of them seen just once. The sample comprised peripheral blood. This clonotype was obtained from a woman aged 45-65 years with acute or convalescent COVID-19.

The CDR3: CASRPREGPYNEQFF. DNA of the CDR3: TGTGCCAGCAGGCCCCGCGAGGGCCCCTACAATGAGCAGTTCTTC. This rearrangement joins TRBV7-8 to TRBJ2-1, with D possibly TRBD2 on 5 matching bases. CDR3 length: 15 residues. The germline V and J ends were trimmed by 6 bases and 2 bases, with 14 bases remaining between them. Germline CDR1 SGHVS, CDR2 FQNEAQ.